This T cell receptor (beta chain) derives from a study of monozygotic twins with inflammatory bowel disease. Notes on the study in general: Especially where disease activity was present, IBD patients had fewer clonotypes in common with others than healthy twins did. IBD-affected twins scored below their healthy co-twins in TCRbeta diversity (inverse Simpson). None of the different T cell subtypes could be distinguished from one another.

Note on this clonotype: Its antigen is still unknown.

The unique tags termed UMIs, each holding a 6-nucleotide sample barcode, were added by means of template switching. After re-calling the 5' RACE reads, TCRdb lists one entry per CDR3 protein, DNA absent. Its table lists about 350,000 distinct CDR3 sequences. The CDR3 length is 15 residues. The germline CDR1 and CDR2 sequences are SGHAT and FQNNGV. The genes are TRBV11-2 and TRBJ2-1; TCRdb names TRBD1, which stays unverified in the absence of DNA. This receptor was obtained from a human donor with ulcerative colitis or Crohn's disease, or a healthy co-twin of an affected twin (not recorded which). Sequencing input: blood. CDR3 amino acids: CASSSPQGSVNEQFF. Full variable domain (rest looked up from reference TRBV11-2 and TRBJ2-1): EAGVAQSPRYKIIEKRQSVAFWCNPISGHATLYWYQQILGQGPKLLIQFQNNGVVDDSQLPKDRFSAERLKGVDSTLKIQPAKLEDSAVYLCASSSPQGSVNEQFFGPGTRLTVL.